This T cell receptor (beta chain) came from a study of tumor-infiltrating lymphocytes in oesophageal squamous cell carcinoma. TCRdb fed the PCR reads into MiXCR, producing one record per CDR3 protein. The table lists approximately 18,000 distinct CDR3 sequences, 35% to 45% of them singletons. The CDR3 consists of 14 residues. This chain links TRBV12-3 or TRBV12-4 with TRBJ2-7; 9 positions match TRBD1. The end of the DNA fits TRBJ1-2 better, so the J call may be wrong. The sequencing input was normal esophageal tissue next to the tumor. The receptor was derived from a female donor with esophageal squamous cell carcinoma. The CDR3 protein is CASRKGQGWHGYTF. The CDR3 DNA reads TGTGCCAGCAGGAAAGGACAGGGGTGGCATGGCTACACCTTC.